The present entry profiles one TCR beta chain with its context. Its antigen is undetermined. TCRdb keeps only in-frame clones here, not all; method: immunoSEQ multiplex PCR. The data contain roughly 120,000 clones, about 94% of them singletons. This entry comes from a study of T cell responses to AZD1222 COVID-19 vaccine. Study results and limitations: Nearly half of unique spike-specific TCRs reportedly avoided B.1.351 and B.1.1.7 mutated regions. The repertoires were collected only after the peak T cell response. Spike-spanning, vaccine-associated CD4 TCRs were dominant at 160-218 and 743-854.

CDR1 is MNHEY and CDR2 is SVGAGI in the germline V gene. There are 13 residues in the CDR3. Trimming stripped 2 bases from V and 1 base from J, with 5 bases between. This clonotype was obtained from an adult who received the AZD1222 COVID-19 vaccine. This rearrangement joins TRBV6-5 to TRBJ1-1; D not certain. Sequencing was performed on peripheral blood, taken 28 days after the second AZD1222 dose. CDR3 DNA sequence: TGTGCCAGCAGTTACGGCAGGAACACTGAAGCTTTCTTT. As protein: CASSYGRNTEAFF.